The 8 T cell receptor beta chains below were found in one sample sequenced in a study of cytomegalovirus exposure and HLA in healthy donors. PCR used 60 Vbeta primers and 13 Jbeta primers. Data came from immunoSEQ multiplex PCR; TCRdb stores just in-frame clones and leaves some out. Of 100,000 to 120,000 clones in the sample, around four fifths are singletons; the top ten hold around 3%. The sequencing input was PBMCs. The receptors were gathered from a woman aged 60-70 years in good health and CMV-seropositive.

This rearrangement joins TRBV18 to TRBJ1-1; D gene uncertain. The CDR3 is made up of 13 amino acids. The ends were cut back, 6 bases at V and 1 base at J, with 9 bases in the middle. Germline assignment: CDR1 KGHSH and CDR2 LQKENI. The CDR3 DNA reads TGTGCCAGCTCCGGCGGGAAGAACACTGAAGCTTTCTTT. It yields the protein CASSGGKNTEAFF.

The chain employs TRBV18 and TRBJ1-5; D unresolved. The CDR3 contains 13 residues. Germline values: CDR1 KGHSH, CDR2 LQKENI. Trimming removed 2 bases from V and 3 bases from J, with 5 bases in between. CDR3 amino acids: CASSPVFNQPQHF. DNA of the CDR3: TGTGCCAGCTCACCAGTCTTCAATCAGCCCCAGCATTTT.

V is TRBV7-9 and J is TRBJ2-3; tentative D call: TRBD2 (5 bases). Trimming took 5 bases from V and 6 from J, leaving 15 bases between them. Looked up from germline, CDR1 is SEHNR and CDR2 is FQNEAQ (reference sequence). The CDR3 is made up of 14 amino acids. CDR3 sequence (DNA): TGTGCCAGCAGCCGTCAGCGGAGAGGCGATACGCAGTATTTT. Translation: CASSRQRRGDTQYF.

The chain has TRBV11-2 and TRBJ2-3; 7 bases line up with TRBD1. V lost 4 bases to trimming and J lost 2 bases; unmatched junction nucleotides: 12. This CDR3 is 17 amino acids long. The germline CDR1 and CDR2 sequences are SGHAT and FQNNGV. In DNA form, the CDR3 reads TGTGCCAGCAGCTGGGACAGTTCGGGGTCCCCCACAGATACGCAGTATTTT. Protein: CASSWDSSGSPTDTQYF.

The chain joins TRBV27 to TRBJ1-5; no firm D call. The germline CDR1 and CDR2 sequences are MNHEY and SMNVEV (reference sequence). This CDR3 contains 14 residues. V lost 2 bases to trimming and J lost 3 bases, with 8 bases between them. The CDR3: CASSLNSLNQPQHF. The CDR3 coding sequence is TGTGCCAGCAGTTTAAACAGCCTCAATCAGCCCCAGCATTTT.

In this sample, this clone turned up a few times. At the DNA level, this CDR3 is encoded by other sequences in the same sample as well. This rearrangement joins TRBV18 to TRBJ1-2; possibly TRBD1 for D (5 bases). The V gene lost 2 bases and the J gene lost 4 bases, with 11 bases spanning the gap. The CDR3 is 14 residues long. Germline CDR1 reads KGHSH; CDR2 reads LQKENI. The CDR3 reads CASSPGQGGYGYTF. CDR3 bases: TGTGCCAGCTCACCAGGGCAGGGAGGCTATGGCTACACCTTC.

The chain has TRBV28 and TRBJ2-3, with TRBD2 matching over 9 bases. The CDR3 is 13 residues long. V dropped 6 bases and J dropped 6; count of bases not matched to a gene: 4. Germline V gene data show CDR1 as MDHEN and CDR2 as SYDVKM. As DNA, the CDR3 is TGTGCCAGCAGGAATAGCGGGAGCGATACGCAGTATTTT. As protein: CASRNSGSDTQYF. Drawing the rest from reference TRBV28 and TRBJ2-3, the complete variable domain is DVKVTQSSRYLVKRTGEKVFLECVQDMDHENMFWYRQDPGLGLRLIYFSYDVKMKEKGDIPEGYSVSREKKERFSLILESASTNQTSMYLCASRNSGSDTQYFGPGTRLTVL.

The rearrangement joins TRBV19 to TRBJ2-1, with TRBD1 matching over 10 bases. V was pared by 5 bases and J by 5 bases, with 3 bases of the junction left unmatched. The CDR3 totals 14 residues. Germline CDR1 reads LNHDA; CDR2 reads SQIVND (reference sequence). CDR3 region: CASSGDRGDNEQFF. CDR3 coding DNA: TGTGCCAGTAGTGGGGACAGGGGTGACAATGAGCAGTTCTTC.